These 22 T cell receptor beta chains came from one sample sequenced in a study of cytomegalovirus exposure and HLA in healthy donors. PCR primers comprised 60 Vbeta and 13 Jbeta primers. Data came from immunoSEQ multiplex PCR; TCRdb stores just in-frame clones and leaves some out. The top ten clones hold under 9.5% of a sample with 120,000 or so clones, under 85% of them seen once. Sequenced sample: PBMCs. These receptors all stem from a woman between 45 and 65 years old in good health and CMV-seropositive.

This sequence joins TRBV27 and TRBJ1-5; TRBD1 matches at 8 bases. This CDR3 spans 14 amino acids. CDR1 and CDR2 (germline): MNHEY, SMNVEV (reference sequence). J lost 7 bases, V lost 4 bases, and 6 bases had no gene match. The CDR3 nucleotides read TGTGCCAGCAGTTCGCAGGGGGCGCAGCAGCCCCAGCATTTT. It encodes CASSSQGAQQPQHF.

This chain connects TRBV5-1 to TRBJ1-3; a weak D match, TRBD1 (5 bases). V lost 0 bases and J 0 bases, leaving 7 bases between the germline ends. From germline, CDR1 is SGHRS and CDR2 YFSETQ. The CDR3 spans 15 residues. CDR3 nucleotides: TGCGCCAGCAGCTTGGACGGGGGCTCTGGAAACACCATATATTTT. It specifies CASSLDGGSGNTIYF. The variable domain in full, completed from reference TRBV5-1 and TRBJ1-3, reads KAGVTQTPRYLIKTRGQQVTLSCSPISGHRSVSWYQQTPGQGLQFLFEYFSETQRNKGNFPGRFSGRQFSNSRSEMNVSTLELGDSALYLCASSLDGGSGNTIYFGEGSWLTVV.

This sequence joins TRBV6-5 and TRBJ2-7; 7 nucleotides match TRBD1. The CDR3 contains 15 residues. V trimming: 4 bases; J trimming: 2 bases; junction bases outside the gene matches: 8. Germline CDR1 MNHEY, CDR2 SVGAGI. For the CDR3, the DNA is TGTGCCAGCAGTTTAATTGGACAGGCGACCTACGAGCAGTACTTC. Translation: CASSLIGQATYEQYF.

This chain uses TRBV5-4 with TRBJ2-5; unclear D gene. CDR1 and CDR2 from the germline V gene are SGHNT and YYREEE (reference sequence). This CDR3 is 13 amino acids long. V dropped 0 bases and J dropped 11 bases, with 14 bases sitting between them. The CDR3 spells CASSLDRVREQYF. For the CDR3, the DNA is TGTGCCAGCAGCTTGGATCGGGTGCGTGAGCAGTACTTC.

This clone was counted a few times. The chain combines TRBV5-4 with TRBJ2-3, with 11 bases aligning to TRBD2. V lost 4 bases and J lost 4; bases outside the gene matches: 8. Germline assignment: CDR1 SGHNT and CDR2 YYREEE (reference sequence). This CDR3 is 16 amino acids long. CDR3 amino acids: CASSQSSGRTADTQYF. DNA of the CDR3: TGTGCCAGCAGCCAGTCTAGCGGGAGGACCGCAGATACGCAGTATTTT.

The J gene is TRBJ1-3, the V gene TRBV9; a possible D gene is TRBD1 (6 bases). The CDR3 is 15 amino acids. The germline CDR1 and CDR2 sequences are SGDLS and YYNGEE. Trimming cost V 0 bases and J 4 bases, with 11 bases left between them. In DNA form, the CDR3 reads TGTGCCAGCAGCGTAGGCGGGGGGCCCGGAAACACCATATATTTT. Amino acids: CASSVGGGPGNTIYF.

This clone was observed once. The same CDR3 also results from other DNA sequences found in this sample. The chain is built from TRBV19 and TRBJ1-2; no reliable D call. Germline lookup yields CDR1 LNHDA and CDR2 SQIVND (reference sequence). This CDR3 region has 12 residues. Between the trimmed V and J ends, which lost 5 bases and 4 bases, there was a span of 8 bases. CDR3 DNA sequence: TGTGCCAGTAGTCCCCGGGGCTATGGCTACACCTTC. Its protein is CASSPRGYGYTF. Using reference TRBV19 and TRBJ1-2 for the parts outside the CDR3, the full variable domain is DGGITQSPKYLFRKEGQNVTLSCEQNLNHDAMYWYRQDPGQGLRLIYYSQIVNDFQKGDIAEGYSVSREKKESFPLTVTSAQKNPTAFYLCASSPRGYGYTFGSGTRLTVV.

This sequence joins TRBV19 and TRBJ2-1, with D possibly being TRBD1 (6 bases). There are 17 residues in the CDR3. Germline V gene sequence: CDR1 LNHDA, CDR2 SQIVND (reference sequence). Trimming took off 1 base at V and 8 bases at J, with 21 bases between the two ends. The CDR3 DNA is TGTGCCAGTAGTATAGGAATACAGGGATGGGGAGTGTATGAGCAGTTCTTC. Amino acid sequence: CASSIGIQGWGVYEQFF.

The rearrangement joins TRBV27 to TRBJ1-2, with D possibly matching TRBD1 (5 bases). This CDR3 is built from 13 residues. Trimming cost V 7 bases and J 1 base, with 10 bases left between them. The V gene's germline CDR1 is MNHEY and CDR2 SMNVEV (reference sequence). The CDR3 region is CASKARDNYGYTF. In DNA, the CDR3 is TGTGCCAGCAAGGCCAGGGATAACTATGGCTACACCTTC.

The sample holds a few counts of this clone. V usage is TRBV4-2 and J usage is TRBJ2-7; no clear D gene. V was clipped by 0 bases and J by 0 bases, with 9 bases between them. The CDR3 contains 15 residues. Germline CDR1 reads LGHNA; CDR2 reads YNFKEQ. The CDR3 loop is CASSQDLVSSYEQYF. CDR3 bases: TGTGCCAGCAGCCAAGATCTAGTCAGCTCCTACGAGCAGTACTTC.

The chain combines TRBV7-2 with TRBJ2-5; D remains unclear. This CDR3 has 12 amino acids. Germline V lookup: CDR1 SGHTA, CDR2 FQGNSA. With 5 bases removed from V and 2 bases from J, the gap between germline ends came to 6 bases. The CDR3, as DNA: TGTGCCAGCAGCACAAATCAAGAGACCCAGTACTTC. Translated: CASSTNQETQYF.

The gene calls are TRBV5-1 and TRBJ2-7; maybe TRBD2 (5 bases). This CDR3 contains 14 residues. V lost 4 bases and J lost 3, with 14 bases in between. The germline V gene has CDR1 SGHRS and CDR2 YFSETQ. Here the CDR3 reads CASSPGIEGYEQYF. The CDR3 region has the DNA TGCGCCAGCAGCCCAGGCATTGAGGGCTACGAGCAGTACTTC. Based on the CDR3 plus reference TRBV5-1 and TRBJ2-7, the full variable domain is KAGVTQTPRYLIKTRGQQVTLSCSPISGHRSVSWYQQTPGQGLQFLFEYFSETQRNKGNFPGRFSGRQFSNSRSEMNVSTLELGDSALYLCASSPGIEGYEQYFGPGTRLTVT.

The chain links TRBV4-1 to TRBJ2-1; D unresolved. V was pared by 8 bases and J by 7 bases, with 9 bases between. This CDR3 comprises 11 residues. CDR1 is MGHRA, CDR2 YSYEKL, per germline. The CDR3 is CASLYRNEQFF. CDR3 nucleotides: TGCGCCAGCCTATACCGGAATGAGCAGTTCTTC.

The sample holds a few counts of this clone. J is TRBJ2-7 and V is TRBV7-9; perhaps TRBD2 as D (5 bases). This CDR3 has 13 amino acids. CDR1 and CDR2 (germline): SEHNR, FQNEAQ (reference sequence). V lost 1 base to trimming and J lost 7 bases, with 11 bases between them. The CDR3 reads CASSLVGGGEQYF. CDR3 bases: TGTGCCAGCAGCTTAGTTGGAGGCGGAGAGCAGTACTTC.

This chain uses TRBV7-8 with TRBJ2-5; D may be TRBD2 (6 bases). The CDR3 runs to 15 residues. Germline assignment: CDR1 SGHVS and CDR2 FQNEAQ. V was shortened by 1 base and J by 0 bases, with 9 bases between the two germline ends. In DNA, the CDR3 is TGTGCCAGCAGCTTAGGGGCGGGATACCAAGAGACCCAGTACTTC. Residues: CASSLGAGYQETQYF.

The CDR3 here is CASSQRDSATGDEQYF. CDR3 nucleotides: TGCGCCAGCAGCCAAAGGGACAGCGCCACCGGGGACGAGCAGTACTTC. The chain combines TRBV4-1 with TRBJ2-7; 7 bases agree with TRBD1. CDR1 and CDR2 (germline): MGHRA, YSYEKL. V gave up 2 bases and J gave up 5 bases; unmatched junction bases: 12. The CDR3 consists of 16 residues.

The V gene is TRBV7-2, the J gene TRBJ2-2; TRBD1 matches at 7 bases. Germline values: CDR1 SGHTA, CDR2 FQGNSA. Trimming took 1 base from V and 2 from J; bases not matched to a gene: 7. The length of the CDR3 is 17 residues. The CDR3 DNA reads TGTGCCAGCAGCTTAGATGGGCCAGGGGGTAACACCGGGGAGCTGTTTTTT. Its protein product is CASSLDGPGGNTGELFF.

The sample holds one count of this clone. The chain is built from TRBV9 and TRBJ2-1, with 13 bases fitting TRBD2. The trim removed 4 bases at V and 5 bases at J, leaving 9 bases unmatched. This CDR3 comprises 17 residues. Germline-derived CDR1 and CDR2 are SGDLS and YYNGEE. For the CDR3, the DNA is TGTGCCAGCAGCACAACGCCGGGACTAGCGGGACACAATGAGCAGTTCTTC. Encoded protein: CASSTTPGLAGHNEQFF.

The count of this clone is one. The chain employs TRBV6-6 and TRBJ2-7, with 8 bases that match TRBD2. The ends lost 2 bases at V and 5 bases at J; junction bases unmatched: 8. Germline V gene lookup returns CDR1 MNHNY and CDR2 SVGAGI (reference sequence). The CDR3 covers 15 residues. The CDR3 here is CASSYVGGGPDEQYF. CDR3 sequence (DNA): TGTGCCAGCAGTTACGTTGGCGGGGGGCCGGACGAGCAGTACTTC.

The V call is TRBV9, the J call TRBJ2-3; 7 nucleotides line up with TRBD1. CDR1 and CDR2 (germline): SGDLS, YYNGEE. V lost 0 bases, J lost 4 bases, and 11 bases stayed unmatched. The CDR3 totals 17 residues. CDR3 coding DNA: TGTGCCAGCAGCGTAGATTTACGAGGGGGCATCGCAGATACGCAGTATTTT. Its translation is CASSVDLRGGIADTQYF.

This clone was seen only a few times. The chain couples TRBV11-2 to TRBJ2-7, with D hard to call. The CDR3 is 11 amino acids. Germline CDR1 reads SGHAT; CDR2 reads FQNNGV. V dropped 0 bases and J dropped 12 bases, with 9 bases sitting between them. The CDR3 DNA reads as TGTGCCAGCAGCTTAGACAGGTGGCCGTACTTC. Encoded protein: CASSLDRWPYF. Supplemented by reference TRBV11-2 and TRBJ2-7, the full variable domain reads EAGVAQSPRYKIIEKRQSVAFWCNPISGHATLYWYQQILGQGPKLLIQFQNNGVVDDSQLPKDRFSAERLKGVDSTLKIQPAKLEDSAVYLCASSLDRWPYFGPGTRLTVT.

This clone was observed a single time. This chain joins TRBV11-2 and TRBJ1-2; the match to TRBD1 covers 7 bases. Germline V gene lookup returns CDR1 SGHAT and CDR2 FQNNGV. The CDR3 totals 15 residues. V shed 0 bases, J shed 6 bases, and the junction held 7 bases outside the gene matches. DNA for the CDR3: TGTGCCAGCAGCTTAGATATAGGGGGCTTTAATGGCTACACCTTC. Its translation: CASSLDIGGFNGYTF.